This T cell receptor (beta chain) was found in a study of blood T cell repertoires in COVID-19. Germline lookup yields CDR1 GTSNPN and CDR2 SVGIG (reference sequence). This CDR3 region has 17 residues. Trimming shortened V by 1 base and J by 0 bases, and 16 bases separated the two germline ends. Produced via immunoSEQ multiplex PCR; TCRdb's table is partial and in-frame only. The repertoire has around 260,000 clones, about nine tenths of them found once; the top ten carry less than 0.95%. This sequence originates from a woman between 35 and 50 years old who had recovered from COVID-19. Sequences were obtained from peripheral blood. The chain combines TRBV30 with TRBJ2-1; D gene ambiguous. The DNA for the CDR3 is TGTGCCTGGAGTGACAAGACCGGAAGGAGCTCCTACAATGAGCAGTTCTTC. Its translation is CAWSDKTGRSSYNEQFF. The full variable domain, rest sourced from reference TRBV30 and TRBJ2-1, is SQTIHQWPATLVQPVGSPLSLECTVEGTSNPNLYWYRQAAGRGLQLLFYSVGIGQISSEVPQNLSASRPQDRQFILSSKKLLLSDSGFYLCAWSDKTGRSSYNEQFFGPGTRLTVL.